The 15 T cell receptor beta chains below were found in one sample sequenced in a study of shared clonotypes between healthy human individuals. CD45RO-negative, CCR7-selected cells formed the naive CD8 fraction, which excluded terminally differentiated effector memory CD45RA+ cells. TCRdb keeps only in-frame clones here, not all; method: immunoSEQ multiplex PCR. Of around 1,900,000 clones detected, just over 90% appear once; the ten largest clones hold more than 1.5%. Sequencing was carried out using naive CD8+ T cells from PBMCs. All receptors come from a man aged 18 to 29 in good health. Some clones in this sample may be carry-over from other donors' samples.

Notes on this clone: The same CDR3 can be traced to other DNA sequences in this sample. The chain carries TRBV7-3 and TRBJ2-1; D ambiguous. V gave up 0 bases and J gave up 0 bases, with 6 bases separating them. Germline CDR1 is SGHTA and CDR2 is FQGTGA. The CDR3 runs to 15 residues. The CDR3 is CASSLTGGSYNEQFF. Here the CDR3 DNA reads TGTGCCAGCAGCTTAACGGGTGGCTCCTACAATGAGCAGTTCTTC.

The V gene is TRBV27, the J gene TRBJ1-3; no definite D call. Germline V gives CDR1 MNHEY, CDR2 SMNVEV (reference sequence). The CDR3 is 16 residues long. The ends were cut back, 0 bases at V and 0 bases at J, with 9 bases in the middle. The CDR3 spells CASSLSAVPSGNTIYF. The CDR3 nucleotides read TGTGCCAGCAGTTTATCCGCAGTTCCCTCTGGAAACACCATATATTTT.

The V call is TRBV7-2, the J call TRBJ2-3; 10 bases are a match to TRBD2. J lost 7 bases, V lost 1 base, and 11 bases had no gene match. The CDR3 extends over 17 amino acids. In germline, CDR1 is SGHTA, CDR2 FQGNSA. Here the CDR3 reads CASSLGGSVAGGYTQYF. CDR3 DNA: TGTGCCAGCAGCTTAGGGGGGTCGGTAGCGGGAGGATATACGCAGTATTTT.

The chain's CDR3 is CASSPHREDTQYF. For the CDR3, the DNA is TGTGCCAGCAGCCCCCACAGGGAGGATACGCAGTATTTT. The chain is built from TRBV9 and TRBJ2-3; perhaps TRBD1 as D (6 bases). Germline V gene sequence: CDR1 SGDLS, CDR2 YYNGEE. V was pared by 4 bases and J by 6 bases, with 12 bases between. CDR3 size: 13 residues.

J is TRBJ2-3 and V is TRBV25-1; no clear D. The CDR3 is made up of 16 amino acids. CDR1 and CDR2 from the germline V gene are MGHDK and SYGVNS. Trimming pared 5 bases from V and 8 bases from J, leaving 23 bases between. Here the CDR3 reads CASSPFLAPDGGTQYF. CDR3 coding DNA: TGTGCCAGCAGTCCTTTTCTGGCCCCGGACGGTGGTACGCAGTATTTT.

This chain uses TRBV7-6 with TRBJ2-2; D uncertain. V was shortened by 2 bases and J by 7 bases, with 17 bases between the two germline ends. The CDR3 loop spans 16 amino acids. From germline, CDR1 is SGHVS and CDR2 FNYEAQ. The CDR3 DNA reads TGTGCCAGCAGCTTATCCACCTTAGCTAGTAGCGGGGAGCTGTTTTTT. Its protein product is CASSLSTLASSGELFF.

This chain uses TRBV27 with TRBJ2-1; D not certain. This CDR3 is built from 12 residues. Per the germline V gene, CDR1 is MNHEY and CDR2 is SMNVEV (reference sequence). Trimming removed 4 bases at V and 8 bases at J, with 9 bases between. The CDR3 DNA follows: TGTGCCAGCAGTTCATTGGAGTATGAGCAGTTCTTC. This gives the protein CASSSLEYEQFF.

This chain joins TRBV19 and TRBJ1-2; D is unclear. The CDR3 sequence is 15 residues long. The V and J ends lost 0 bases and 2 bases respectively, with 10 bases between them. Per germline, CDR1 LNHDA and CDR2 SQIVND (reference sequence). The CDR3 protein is CASSIDLGSNYGYTF. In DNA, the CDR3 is TGTGCCAGTAGTATAGATCTGGGCAGCAACTATGGCTACACCTTC. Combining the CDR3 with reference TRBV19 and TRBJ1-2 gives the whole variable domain DGGITQSPKYLFRKEGQNVTLSCEQNLNHDAMYWYRQDPGQGLRLIYYSQIVNDFQKGDIAEGYSVSREKKESFPLTVTSAQKNPTAFYLCASSIDLGSNYGYTFGSGTRLTVV.

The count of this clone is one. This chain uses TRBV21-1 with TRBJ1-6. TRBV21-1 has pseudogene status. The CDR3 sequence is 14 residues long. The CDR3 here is CASTTDPTDSPLHF. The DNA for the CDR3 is TGTGCCAGCACTACGGACCCCACCGATTCACCCCTCCACTTT.

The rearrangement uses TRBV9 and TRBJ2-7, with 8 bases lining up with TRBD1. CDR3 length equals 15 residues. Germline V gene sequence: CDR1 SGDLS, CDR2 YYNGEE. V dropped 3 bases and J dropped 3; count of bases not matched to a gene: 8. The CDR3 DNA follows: TGTGCCAGCAGCGCCGGGACAGGTGCTTACTACGAGCAGTACTTC. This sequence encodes CASSAGTGAYYEQYF.

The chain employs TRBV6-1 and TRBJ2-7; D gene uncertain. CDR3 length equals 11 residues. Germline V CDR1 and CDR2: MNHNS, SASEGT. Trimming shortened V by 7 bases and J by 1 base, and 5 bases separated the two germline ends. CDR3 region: CASTFSYEQYF. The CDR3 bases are TGTGCCAGCACCTTTTCCTACGAGCAGTACTTC.

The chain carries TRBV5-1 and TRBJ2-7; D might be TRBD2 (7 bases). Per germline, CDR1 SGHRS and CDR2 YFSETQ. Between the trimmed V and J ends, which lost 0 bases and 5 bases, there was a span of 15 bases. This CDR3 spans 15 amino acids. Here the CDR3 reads CASSLEGRGFDEQYF. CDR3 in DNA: TGCGCCAGCAGCTTGGAGGGGAGGGGGTTCGACGAGCAGTACTTC.

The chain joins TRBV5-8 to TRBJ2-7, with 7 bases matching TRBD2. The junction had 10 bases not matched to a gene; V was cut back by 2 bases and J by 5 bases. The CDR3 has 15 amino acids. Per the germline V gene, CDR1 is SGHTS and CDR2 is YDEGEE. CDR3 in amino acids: CASSFVREFAHEQYF. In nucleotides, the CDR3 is TGTGCCAGCAGCTTCGTGCGGGAGTTTGCCCACGAGCAGTACTTC.

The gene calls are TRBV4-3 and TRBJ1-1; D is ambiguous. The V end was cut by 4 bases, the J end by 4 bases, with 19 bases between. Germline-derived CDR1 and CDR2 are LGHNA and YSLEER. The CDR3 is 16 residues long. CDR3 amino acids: CASSPQRGRLGTEAFF. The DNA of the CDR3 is TGCGCCAGCAGCCCCCAACGGGGAAGGTTGGGCACTGAAGCTTTCTTT.

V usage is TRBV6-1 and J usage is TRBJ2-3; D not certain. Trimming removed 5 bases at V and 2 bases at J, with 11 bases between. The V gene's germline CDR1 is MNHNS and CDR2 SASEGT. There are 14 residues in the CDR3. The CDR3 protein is CASSLPSDTDTQYF. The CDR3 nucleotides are TGTGCCAGCAGTCTTCCGTCCGACACAGATACGCAGTATTTT.